A single T cell receptor (beta chain) is shown here with its context. Its antigen is not known. The CDR3 totals 14 residues. Germline loops: CDR1 MDHEN, CDR2 SYDVKM. The J segment lost 4 bases and the V segment lost 5 bases, leaving 6 bases of the junction unmatched. The data stem from a study of cytomegalovirus exposure and HLA in healthy donors. About the study: The same platform was used for the 120 validation repertoires and the 600 to 700 first-cohort repertoires, a later analysis reported.

Study-wide results and limits: The study put roughly 160 TCR beta chains on its list as cytomegalovirus-associated.

The assay was immunoSEQ multiplex PCR, and TCRdb's table has in-frame clones only and misses some. The data show 130,000 to 150,000 clones, with approximately 90% seen just once and 4.5% held by the top ten. Sequenced sample: PBMCs. The receptor's source is a man in his late teens or twenties in good health and CMV-seropositive. This chain links TRBV28 with TRBJ1-2; 8 bases map to TRBD1. The CDR3 loop is CASSSTGGRYGYTF. In DNA, the CDR3 is TGTGCCAGCAGTAGTACAGGGGGACGCTATGGCTACACCTTC.